These 17 T cell receptor beta chains originate from one sample sequenced in a study of OX40 agonist ivuxolimab in advanced cancers. Assay used: immunoSEQ multiplex PCR; TCRdb lists only in-frame clones, some missing. The profile covers around 74,000 clones, with about nine tenths appearing a single time and approximately 0.5% taken by the ten largest. Sequencing was performed on CD4+ or CD8+ T cells sorted from blood, taken in a trial of the OX40 agonist ivuxolimab. The receptors here all came from an adult with an advanced solid tumor such as melanoma, head and neck, liver or kidney cancer.

The chain recombines TRBV30 with TRBJ1-1, with D unclear. The CDR3 totals 14 residues. Germline CDR1 and CDR2: GTSNPN and SVGIG (reference sequence). V was cut by 2 bases and J by 4 bases, with 14 bases left in between. CDR3 DNA: TGTGCCTGGAGTCTCTCGATAAAAGTCACTGAAGCTTTCTTT. This codes for CAWSLSIKVTEAFF.

The rearrangement links TRBV28 to TRBJ2-7, with TRBD1 matching 10 bases. This CDR3 comprises 13 residues. Germline CDR1 reads MDHEN; CDR2 reads SYDVKM. V lost 6 bases and J lost 5; bases outside the gene matches: 4. The CDR3 region is CASRGTGVHEQYF. The DNA of the CDR3 is TGTGCCAGCAGGGGGACAGGGGTCCACGAGCAGTACTTC.

The chain uses TRBV5-1 and TRBJ1-1; 10 bases fit TRBD1. J lost 5 bases, V lost 3 bases, and 13 bases had no gene match. Looked up from germline, CDR1 is SGHRS and CDR2 is YFSETQ. The CDR3 spans 17 residues. Here the CDR3 reads CASSSSGTGVVGTEAFF. The CDR3 region has the DNA TGCGCCAGCAGCTCGTCCGGGACAGGGGTAGTTGGTACTGAAGCTTTCTTT.

The chain combines TRBV10-3 with TRBJ1-3; TRBD1 agrees at 9 bases. Germline V gene lookup returns CDR1 ENHRY and CDR2 SYGVKD. V dropped 6 bases and J dropped 0; count of bases not matched to a gene: 3. The CDR3 is made up of 15 amino acids. CDR3 DNA sequence: TGTGCCATCAGCCCGACAGGGGGCTCTGGAAACACCATATATTTT. Encoded protein: CAISPTGGSGNTIYF.

The genes are TRBV7-2 and TRBJ2-2; no clear D gene. The CDR3 has 13 residues. The V gene lost 5 bases and the J gene lost 5 bases, with 9 bases spanning the gap. Germline V gene sequence: CDR1 SGHTA, CDR2 FQGNSA. The CDR3 here is CASSPVPTGELFF. The CDR3 DNA is TGTGCCAGCAGCCCCGTACCGACCGGGGAGCTGTTTTTT.

This clone was picked up one time. The V and J genes are TRBV2 and TRBJ2-3; 7 bases are shared with TRBD2. This CDR3 comprises 13 residues. V lost 7 bases to trimming and J lost 7 bases; unmatched junction nucleotides: 8. In germline, CDR1 is SNHLY, CDR2 FYNNEI. The CDR3 bases are TGTGCCAGCAACGGACTAGTTCAGAATACGCAGTATTTT. Residues: CASNGLVQNTQYF.

The chain combines TRBV6-6 with TRBJ1-2; D is unclear. The V end lost 3 bases, the J end lost 8 bases, and 13 bases lay between the germline ends. The CDR3 consists of 13 residues. CDR1 MNHNY and CDR2 SVGAGI come from the germline V gene (reference sequence). In nucleotides, the CDR3 is TGTGCCAGCAGTTATGGGGATGGCGGCGGCTACACCTTC. Protein sequence: CASSYGDGGGYTF.

The J gene is TRBJ2-3, the V gene TRBV19, with 9 positions matching TRBD2. V lost 4 bases and J lost 3; bases outside the gene matches: 5. The CDR3 has 15 amino acids. Germline CDR1 LNHDA, CDR2 SQIVND (reference sequence). The CDR3 DNA follows: TGTGCCAGTAGTAGCGGGAGGGCCGCTACAGATACGCAGTATTTT. Amino acid sequence: CASSSGRAATDTQYF.

There are a few counts of this clone. The chain combines TRBV5-1 with TRBJ2-1; TRBD2 matches at 14 bases. CDR1 and CDR2 (germline): SGHRS, YFSETQ. The CDR3 is 16 amino acids. V trimming: 5 bases; J trimming: 4 bases; junction bases outside the gene matches: 5. The CDR3 region is CASRGTSGGPYNEQFF. CDR3 nucleotides: TGCGCCAGCAGGGGGACTAGCGGGGGACCGTACAATGAGCAGTTCTTC.

V and J are TRBV11-3 and TRBJ1-1; the D is unclear. This CDR3 is 17 amino acids long. V was pared by 1 base and J by 1 base, with 16 bases between. In germline, CDR1 is SGHNT, CDR2 YENEEA. The CDR3 DNA follows: TGTGCCAGCAGCTTAGTCGGATGGAGGACCGAGAACACTGAAGCTTTCTTT. Protein: CASSLVGWRTENTEAFF.

This chain joins TRBV6-4 and TRBJ1-2; 8 nucleotides match TRBD1. Trimming cost V 2 bases and J 5 bases; bases outside gene matches: 1. The CDR3 consists of 13 residues. Germline V gene sequence: CDR1 MRHNA, CDR2 SNTAGT. The CDR3 sequence is CASSDRQGYGYTF. The DNA of the CDR3 is TGTGCCAGCAGTGACCGACAGGGGTATGGCTACACCTTC.

As to this clone: The germline gene is not matched at one end of the junction; a read error may be the cause. The chain employs TRBV9 and TRBJ2-2, with 8 bases identical to TRBD1. Germline V gene lookup returns CDR1 SGDLS and CDR2 YYNGEE. This CDR3 has 15 residues. The CDR3 here is CASRVEGTGTGELFF. In nucleotides, the CDR3 is TGTGCCAGCAGAGTAGAGGGGACAGGCACCGGGGAGCTGTTTTTT. Variable domain in full (rest from reference TRBV9 and TRBJ2-2): DSGVTQTPKHLITATGQRVTLRCSPRSGDLSVYWYQQSLDQGLQFLIQYYNGEERAKGNILERFSAQQFPDLHSELNLSSLELGDSALYFCASRVEGTGTGELFFGEGSRLTVL.

This clone was counted between two and nine times. The CDR3: CASNRREGRETQYF. For the CDR3, the DNA is TGTGCCAGCAATCGGAGGGAAGGGCGAGAGACCCAGTACTTC. This sequence joins TRBV6-1 and TRBJ2-5, with D perhaps TRBD2 (6 bases). V lost 7 bases and J lost 4, with 16 bases in between. The CDR3 is 14 amino acids. CDR1 and CDR2 (germline): MNHNS, SASEGT.

This clone has just one count. V gene TRBV7-2 combines with J gene TRBJ2-3, with a possible D match to TRBD2 (5 bases). The germline V and J ends were trimmed by 5 bases and 4 bases, with 16 bases remaining between them. From germline, CDR1 is SGHTA and CDR2 FQGNSA. The CDR3 is 15 amino acids. CDR3 region: CASSQDLRGADTQYF. CDR3 sequence (DNA): TGTGCCAGCAGCCAAGATCTCCGGGGAGCAGATACGCAGTATTTT.

The chain is built from TRBV5-1 and TRBJ2-5; 7 nucleotides line up with TRBD2. J lost 5 bases, V lost 1 base, and 5 bases had no gene match. Germline V gene sequence: CDR1 SGHRS, CDR2 YFSETQ. The CDR3 contains 14 residues. CDR3 sequence reads: CASSLNAGDETQYF. CDR3 in DNA: TGCGCCAGCAGCTTGAACGCGGGGGACGAGACCCAGTACTTC.

This clone has only one observation. The chain employs TRBV19 and TRBJ2-2, with 7 bases identical to TRBD2. There are 16 residues in the CDR3. V was clipped by 1 base and J by 6 bases; unmatched bases: 8. Germline V gene lookup returns CDR1 LNHDA and CDR2 SQIVND (reference sequence). The CDR3 region has the DNA TGTGCCAGTAGTATAGGCAGGCGGGAGTGGGCCGGGGAGCTGTTTTTT. Translating it yields CASSIGRREWAGELFF.

The chain is built from TRBV10-3 and TRBJ2-1; D ambiguous. V lost 4 bases, J lost 5 bases, and 9 bases lay in between. This CDR3 is 13 amino acids long. CDR1 is ENHRY, CDR2 SYGVKD, per germline. Here the CDR3 DNA reads TGTGCCATCAGTGGTGGCCGAGACAATGAGCAGTTCTTC. This sequence encodes CAISGGRDNEQFF.